This T cell receptor beta chain comes out of a study of shared clonotypes between healthy human individuals. TCRdb's copy holds only in-frame clones and misses some; the assay was immunoSEQ multiplex PCR. The table shows around 610,000 clones, with roughly 95% occurring only once. With 3 bases clipped from V and 1 base from J, the junction kept 3 bases outside the gene matches. The CDR3 runs to 15 residues. Per germline, CDR1 MGHRA and CDR2 YSYEKL. Concerning this clone: The sample has other DNA sequences that encode this CDR3 too.

The naive CD8 subset, CD45RO-negative cells positively selected for CCR7, excluded terminally differentiated effector memory CD45RA+ cells. This chain connects TRBV4-1 to TRBJ1-1; 9 bases agree with TRBD1. Sequenced: naive CD8+ T cells sorted from blood. This clonotype originated in a woman aged 25-40 years in good health. The CDR3: CASSQEGQGNTEAFF. CDR3 DNA: TGCGCCAGCAGCCAGGAGGGACAGGGGAACACTGAAGCTTTCTTT.